This is a list of T cell receptor beta chains from one sample in a study of shared clonotypes between healthy human individuals. Sequenced by immunoSEQ multiplex PCR; TCRdb stores in-frame clones only, minus some. The table records millions of clones, roughly 91% of them present only once. Input material: naive CD8+ T cells from PBMCs. These receptors came from a man in his late teens or twenties in good health. Some clones in this sample may be carry-over from other donors' samples. CDR3s include the opening cysteine and the closing phenylalanine or tryptophan. D genes are given only for firm matches. Some rows mark clone size as missing; the rest say once, few, many or name a class of expanded clone.

TRBJ2-7 | TRBV19 | - | - | CASSTSSTVYEQYF | TGTGCCAGTAGTACGTCGTCCACTGTCTACGAGCAGTACTTC
TRBJ1-2 | TRBV9 | - | - | CASSVGKYYGYTF | TGTGCCAGCAGCGTAGGGAAGTACTATGGCTACACCTTC
TRBJ1-1 | TRBV2 | TRBD1 | once | CASSPYGTGDLDTEAFF | TGTGCCAGCAGCCCCTACGGGACAGGAGATTTGGACACTGAAGCTTTCTTT
TRBJ1-2 | TRBV30 | - | - | CAWSYSGNFYGYTF | TGTGCCTGGAGTTACAGTGGGAACTTCTATGGCTACACCTTC
TRBJ2-4 | TRBV7-3 | - | - | CASSLWARDHGFGAKNIQYF | TGTGCCAGCAGCTTATGGGCCCGGGATCACGGATTCGGCGCCAAAAACATTCAGTACTTC
TRBJ2-6 | TRBV11-2 | TRBD1 | once | CASSPGQGTGANVLTF | TGTGCCAGCAGCCCGGGACAGGGTACTGGGGCCAACGTCCTGACTTTC
TRBJ2-1 | TRBV21-1 | - | - | CASSKGGSEGNEQFF | TGTGCCAGCAGCAAAGGAGGCTCGGAGGGCAATGAGCAGTTCTTC
TRBJ2-2 | TRBV9 | - | - | CASSVESTVTGELFF | TGTGCCAGCAGCGTAGAAAGTACGGTCACCGGGGAGCTGTTTTTT
TRBJ2-1 | TRBV11-2 | TRBD2 | - | CASSLGAGGLYNEQFF | TGTGCCAGCAGCTTAGGAGCGGGAGGACTCTACAATGAGCAGTTCTTC
TRBJ2-1 | TRBV28 | - | - | CASSLIASLDEQFF | TGTGCCAGCAGTTTAATAGCTAGCCTCGATGAGCAGTTCTTC
TRBJ2-1 | TRBV6-5 | - | - | CASTSASYNEQFF | TGTGCCAGCACTAGCGCCTCCTACAATGAGCAGTTCTTC
TRBJ2-7 | TRBV28 | - | - | CASSHQRGQYF | TGTGCCAGCAGTCACCAGAGAGGGCAGTACTTC
TRBJ2-3 | TRBV27 | - | - | CASRDRSPTDTQYF | TGTGCCAGCAGGGATAGGAGTCCAACAGATACGCAGTATTTT
TRBJ2-7 | TRBV7-9 | - | - | CASTSFDEQYF | TGTGCCAGCACCAGCTTCGACGAGCAGTACTTC
TRBJ2-1 | TRBV18 | TRBD2 | once | CASSHSGDHNEQFF | TGTGCCAGCTCACATAGCGGGGACCACAATGAGCAGTTCTTC
TRBJ2-1 | TRBV19 | TRBD2 | - | CAMPGPKPGLARLDEQFF | TGTGCCATGCCCGGTCCGAAGCCAGGACTAGCGCGACTGGATGAGCAGTTCTTC
TRBJ2-3 | TRBV2 | TRBD1 | - | CASRAGQGTDTQYF | TGTGCCAGCAGGGCCGGACAGGGCACAGATACGCAGTATTTT
TRBJ2-1 | TRBV27 | TRBD2 | - | CASRDRGLAGYNEQFF | TGTGCCAGCAGAGACCGTGGACTAGCGGGCTACAATGAGCAGTTCTTC
TRBJ2-7 | TRBV27 | TRBD2 | - | CASSLRASSGRAYEQYF | TGTGCCAGCAGTCTCCGCGCGTCTAGCGGGAGGGCCTACGAGCAGTACTTC
TRBJ2-7 | TRBV6-5 | TRBD2 | - | CASSYSGGRAYYEQYF | TGTGCCAGCAGTTACTCGGGCGGGAGGGCCTACTACGAGCAGTACTTC
TRBJ1-1 | TRBV19 | - | - | CASSIGRGIMNTEAFF | TGTGCCAGTAGTATTGGCAGGGGCATCATGAACACTGAAGCTTTCTTT
TRBJ2-2 | TRBV4-2 | - | - | CASSQDSPASGELFF | TGTGCCAGCAGCCAAGATTCCCCAGCGTCCGGGGAGCTGTTTTTT
TRBJ1-5 | TRBV19 | - | once | CASSIDGDSNQPQHF | TGTGCCAGTAGTATCGACGGCGATAGCAATCAGCCCCAGCATTTT
TRBJ2-2 | TRBV5-4 | - | - | CASTSSVNTGELFF | TGTGCCAGCACCTCTTCGGTGAACACCGGGGAGCTGTTTTTT
TRBJ1-3 | TRBV28 | - | - | CASSSRVARGNTIYF | TGTGCCAGCAGCTCGAGGGTCGCCCGGGGAAACACCATATATTTT
TRBJ1-2 | TRBV28 | TRBD1 | - | CASSLSPTGGIHGYTF | TGTGCCAGCAGTTTAAGTCCGACAGGGGGCATCCATGGCTACACCTTC
TRBJ2-2 | TRBV4-3 | - | - | CASSQERGTGELFF | TGCGCCAGCAGCCAAGAGCGGGGCACCGGGGAGCTGTTTTTT
TRBJ2-7 | TRBV28 | - | - | CASWGGYYEQYF | TGTGCCAGCTGGGGGGGCTACTACGAGCAGTACTTC
TRBJ2-7 | TRBV30 | - | - | CAWRRDGTYEQYF | TGTGCCTGGCGACGGGACGGGACCTACGAGCAGTACTTC
TRBJ2-3 | TRBV5-5 | - | - | CASMRETSTDTQYF | TGTGCCAGCATGCGAGAGACTAGCACAGATACGCAGTATTTT
TRBJ2-5 | TRBV18 | TRBD1 | once | CASSPGTGYQETQYF | TGTGCCAGCTCACCCGGGACAGGGTACCAAGAGACCCAGTACTTC
TRBJ1-3 | TRBV2 | TRBD1 | - | CASSVKGADGNTIYF | TGTGCCAGCAGTGTGAAGGGGGCGGACGGAAACACCATATATTTT
TRBJ1-2 | TRBV27 | TRBD1 | once | CASSLRQGDYGYTF | TGTGCCAGCAGTCTTAGACAGGGCGACTATGGCTACACCTTC
TRBJ2-7 | TRBV19 | - | - | CASSRTLPHEQYF | TGTGCCAGTAGTAGGACTCTTCCCCATGAGCAGTACTTC
TRBJ1-5 | TRBV27 | - | - | CASRPSGGNQPQHF | TGTGCCAGCAGGCCTTCAGGGGGCAATCAGCCCCAGCATTTT
TRBJ2-5 | TRBV27 | - | - | CASSLRFPGHEETQYF | TGTGCCAGCAGTTTACGATTCCCCGGACACGAAGAGACCCAGTACTTC
TRBJ2-3 | TRBV19 | - | once | CASSIFAGVLADTQYF | TGTGCCAGTAGTATTTTCGCAGGGGTGCTCGCAGATACGCAGTATTTT
TRBJ1-2 | TRBV6-5 | TRBD1 | - | CASSNRQGINYGYTF | TGTGCCAGCAGTAACAGACAGGGGATTAACTATGGCTACACCTTC
TRBJ2-1 | TRBV28 | TRBD2 | - | CASSLLVSGRADKFF | TGTGCCAGCAGTTTATTGGTTAGCGGGAGGGCCGACAAGTTCTTC
TRBJ2-7 | TRBV27 | - | - | CASSGAYEQYF | TGTGCCAGCAGCGGAGCCTACGAGCAGTACTTC
TRBJ2-5 | TRBV9 | TRBD2 | - | CASSGRERDGFVTQYF | TGTGCCAGCAGCGGTCGAGAGCGGGACGGCTTCGTGACCCAGTACTTC
TRBJ2-7 | TRBV5-1 | - | - | CASSLVGQVNEQYF | TGCGCCAGCAGCTTGGTGGGACAAGTAAACGAGCAGTACTTC
TRBJ2-1 | TRBV7-6 | - | - | CASSPRGLPNEQFF | TGTGCCAGCAGCCCTAGAGGGCTTCCCAATGAGCAGTTCTTC
TRBJ1-1 | TRBV2 | TRBD1 | few | CASSYRDSEAFF | TGTGCCAGCAGTTACCGGGACAGTGAAGCTTTCTTT
TRBJ2-3 | TRBV19 | - | - | CASSYGTSADTQYF | TGTGCCAGCAGCTACGGGACCTCGGCAGATACGCAGTATTTT
TRBJ2-3 | TRBV10-1 | - | - | CASSGQGTDTQYF | TGCGCCAGCAGTGGTCAGGGAACAGATACGCAGTATTTT
TRBJ1-2 | TRBV19 | - | - | CASSTDSANYGYTF | TGTGCCAGTAGTACGGACAGCGCTAACTATGGCTACACCTTC
TRBJ1-4 | TRBV28 | - | - | CASNPWRGRVEKLFF | TGTGCCAGCAACCCCTGGAGAGGGCGCGTTGAAAAACTGTTTTTT
TRBJ2-2 | TRBV7-2 | - | - | CASSLLRRPNTGELFF | TGTGCCAGCAGCTTGTTACGGCGGCCGAACACCGGGGAGCTGTTTTTT
TRBJ2-5 | TRBV5-5 | - | - | CASSFPGAQETQYF | TGTGCCAGCAGCTTCCCGGGGGCCCAAGAGACCCAGTACTTC
TRBJ2-1 | TRBV7-9 | TRBD1 | - | CASSSGQGWYEQFF | TGTGCCAGCAGCTCCGGACAGGGGTGGTATGAGCAGTTCTTC
TRBJ2-7 | TRBV28 | TRBD1 | - | CASSLWDRASYEQYF | TGTGCCAGCAGTTTATGGGACAGGGCCTCCTACGAGCAGTACTTC
TRBJ1-2 | TRBV7-3 | - | - | CASSAGKRLEGYTF | TGTGCCAGCAGCGCCGGCAAGAGGCTAGAAGGCTACACCTTC
TRBJ2-7 | TRBV4-2 | TRBD2 | - | CASSPGTSGYEQYF | TGTGCCAGCAGCCCCGGGACTAGCGGCTACGAGCAGTACTTC
TRBJ2-7 | TRBV7-2 | - | - | CASSLGLPNEQYF | TGTGCCAGCAGCTTAGGACTTCCAAACGAGCAGTACTTC